This T cell receptor beta chain originates from a study of molecular identifiers for immune sequencing clone quantification. The CDR3 loop spans 12 amino acids. V lost 1 base and J lost 4, with 5 bases in between. CDR1 and CDR2 from the germline V gene are GTSNPN and SVGIG (reference sequence). From the PCR reads, TCRdb called clonotypes with MiXCR, one entry per CDR3 protein. Of 50,000 to 75,000 distinct CDR3 sequences listed, around 20% are singletons. This clonotype showed up many times. Each library that profiled naive CD8 cells came from approximately 20,000 to 1,000,000 sorted cells with 10%, 30% or 50% RNA. As CD8+CD4-CCR7+CD45RA+ cells, naive CD8 T cells were sorted.

The source of this sequence is a human donor in good health. Some libraries in this study had Jurkat cell RNA spiked in. The specimen sequenced was naive CD8+ T cells from blood, with Jurkat cell RNA spiked in. As for subset: FACS-sorted CD8+CD4-CCR7+CD45RA+ naive T cells. This chain joins TRBV30 and TRBJ2-4, with D unclear. The CDR3 bases are TGTGCCTGGAGTGCGCAGAAAAACATTCAGTACTTC. Its translation is CAWSAQKNIQYF.